Each of the 12 T cell receptor beta chains below was sequenced from the same sample in a study of blood T cell repertoires in COVID-19. Profiling relied on immunoSEQ multiplex PCR, and the TCRdb table lists in-frame clones only, not all of them. The sample includes some 230,000 clones, 85% to 90% of them seen just once. The sequenced sample consisted of peripheral blood. These receptors all stem from a woman aged 45-60 years with COVID-19, enrolled during active disease.

In this sample, this clone turned up once. V gene TRBV11-3 combines with J gene TRBJ2-1, with 7 bases that match TRBD2. Germline values: CDR1 SGHNT, CDR2 YENEEA. This CDR3 comprises 17 residues. The J segment lost 5 bases and the V segment lost 1 base, leaving 11 bases of the junction unmatched. The CDR3 protein is CASSLGKTAGQNNEQFF. For the CDR3, the DNA is TGTGCCAGCAGCTTAGGAAAGACAGCGGGGCAAAACAATGAGCAGTTCTTC.

This chain uses TRBV18 with TRBJ2-3; the match to TRBD1 covers 8 bases. This CDR3 has 15 residues. Germline trimming cut 4 bases from V and 0 bases from J; bases unmatched to any gene: 3. Germline V gives CDR1 KGHSH, CDR2 LQKENI. For the CDR3, the DNA is TGTGCCAGCTCACTCGACAGGGGAAGCACAGATACGCAGTATTTT. Its protein product is CASSLDRGSTDTQYF.

This chain joins TRBV7-2 and TRBJ2-5; D perhaps matches TRBD2 (5 bases). The V end was cut by 5 bases, the J end by 5 bases, with 18 bases between. The length of the CDR3 is 15 residues. Germline CDR1 and CDR2: SGHTA and FQGNSA. The CDR3 coding sequence is TGTGCCAGCAGCCGCTCCGGGATCCAGAGGGAGACCCAGTACTTC. Its protein product is CASSRSGIQRETQYF.

The chain uses TRBV5-4 and TRBJ2-5; perhaps TRBD2 as D (6 bases). Germline V gives CDR1 SGHNT, CDR2 YYREEE (reference sequence). Trimming took off 9 bases at V and 5 bases at J, with 20 bases between the two ends. This CDR3 region has 14 residues. The CDR3 DNA reads as TGTGCCACCACGAACCCGGGGGAGACGGAGACCCAGTACTTC. It codes for CATTNPGETETQYF.

The V gene is TRBV24-1, the J gene TRBJ1-1; a weak D match, TRBD1 (5 bases). Germline V gene data show CDR1 as KGHDR and CDR2 as SFDVKD. This CDR3 has 14 amino acids. Trimming removed 7 bases at V and 3 bases at J, with 14 bases between. CDR3 coding DNA: TGTGCCACCAGGGGGACGGGGACTTACACTGAAGCTTTCTTT. Translated: CATRGTGTYTEAFF.

The gene calls are TRBV27 and TRBJ2-1; 9 bases fit TRBD1. Germline V gives CDR1 MNHEY, CDR2 SMNVEV (reference sequence). Unmatched junction bases numbered 13, after V lost 3 bases and J lost 7 bases. The CDR3 totals 17 residues. The CDR3 DNA reads as TGTGCCAGCAGTTTGACCTCTCCGGGACAGGGCTGGAATGAGCAGTTCTTC. Translating gives CASSLTSPGQGWNEQFF.

The CDR3 sequence is CASSSQPGQNNSPLHF. The CDR3 DNA is TGTGCCAGCAGCTCGCAACCGGGACAGAATAATTCACCCCTCCACTTT. The chain employs TRBV11-2 and TRBJ1-6; 7 bases align to TRBD1. The CDR3 covers 16 residues. Looked up from germline, CDR1 is SGHAT and CDR2 is FQNNGV. Losses at the gene ends were 4 bases for V and 5 bases for J; bases not matched to a gene: 8.

The chain is built from TRBV19 and TRBJ2-5; the match to TRBD2 covers 10 bases. In germline, CDR1 is LNHDA, CDR2 SQIVND (reference sequence). The CDR3 covers 15 residues. The V and J ends lost 3 bases and 2 bases, in that order; junction bases with no gene match: 3. The CDR3 region is CASSILAGAQETQYF. The CDR3 DNA sequence: TGTGCCAGTAGTATCCTAGCGGGAGCTCAAGAGACCCAGTACTTC.

This chain uses TRBV12-3 or TRBV12-4 with TRBJ1-1; tentatively, D is TRBD1 (5 bases). V gave up 6 bases and J gave up 5 bases, with 13 bases separating them. The CDR3 sequence is 13 residues long. The CDR3 loop reads CASSHRLRTEAFF. The CDR3 bases are TGTGCCAGCAGCCACAGGTTGAGGACTGAAGCTTTCTTT.

J is TRBJ1-6 and V is TRBV7-8; 7 nucleotides match TRBD1. Germline CDR1 is SGHVS and CDR2 is FQNEAQ. The CDR3 totals 15 residues. V trimming: 2 bases; J trimming: 7 bases; junction bases outside the gene matches: 5. CDR3 sequence reads: CASSLPDRANSPLHF. In DNA, the CDR3 is TGTGCCAGCAGCTTACCCGACAGGGCGAATTCACCCCTCCACTTT.

The V call is TRBV19, the J call TRBJ1-3, with a weak D call TRBD1 (5 bases). The V gene's germline CDR1 is LNHDA and CDR2 SQIVND (reference sequence). Trimming removed 6 bases at V and 0 bases at J, with 9 bases between. The length of the CDR3 is 14 residues. The CDR3 bases are TGTGCCAGTAGCGACAGTAGCTCTGGAAACACCATATATTTT. Its protein is CASSDSSSGNTIYF.

V is TRBV4-1 and J is TRBJ1-4; a possible D gene is TRBD1 (5 bases). This CDR3 is 18 amino acids long. Germline values: CDR1 MGHRA, CDR2 YSYEKL. The V and J ends lost 5 bases and 1 base respectively, with 20 bases between them. CDR3 sequence: CASSSPPLGQGTNEKLFF. As DNA, the CDR3 is TGCGCCAGCAGCTCTCCTCCGCTGGGGCAGGGAACTAATGAAAAACTGTTTTTT.